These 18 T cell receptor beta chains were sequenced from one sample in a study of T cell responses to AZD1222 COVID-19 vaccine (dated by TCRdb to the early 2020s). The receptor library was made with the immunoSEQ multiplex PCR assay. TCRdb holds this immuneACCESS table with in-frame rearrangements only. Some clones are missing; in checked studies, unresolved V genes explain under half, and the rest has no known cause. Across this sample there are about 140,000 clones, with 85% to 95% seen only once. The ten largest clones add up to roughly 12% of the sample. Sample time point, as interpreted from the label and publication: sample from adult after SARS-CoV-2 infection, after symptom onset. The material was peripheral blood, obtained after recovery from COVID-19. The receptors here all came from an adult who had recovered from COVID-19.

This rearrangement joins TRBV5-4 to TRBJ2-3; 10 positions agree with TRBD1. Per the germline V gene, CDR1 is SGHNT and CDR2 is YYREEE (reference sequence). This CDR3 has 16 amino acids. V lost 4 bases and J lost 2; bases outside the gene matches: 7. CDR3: CASSVGQGTSTDTQYF. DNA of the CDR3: TGTGCCAGCAGCGTGGGACAGGGGACTTCCACAGATACGCAGTATTTT.

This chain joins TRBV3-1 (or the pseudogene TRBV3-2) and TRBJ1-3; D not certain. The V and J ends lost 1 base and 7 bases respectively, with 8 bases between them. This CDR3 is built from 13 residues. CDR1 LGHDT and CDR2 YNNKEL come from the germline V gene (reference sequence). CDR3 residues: CASSQGRSNTIYF. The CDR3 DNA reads TGTGCCAGCAGCCAAGGGAGATCGAACACCATATATTTT.

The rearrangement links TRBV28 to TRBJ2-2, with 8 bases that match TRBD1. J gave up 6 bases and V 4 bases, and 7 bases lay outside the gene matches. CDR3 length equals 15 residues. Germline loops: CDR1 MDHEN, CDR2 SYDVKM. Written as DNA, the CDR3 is TGTGCCAGCAGTTCCGCCGGACAGGGAGCCGGGGAGCTGTTTTTT. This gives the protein CASSSAGQGAGELFF.

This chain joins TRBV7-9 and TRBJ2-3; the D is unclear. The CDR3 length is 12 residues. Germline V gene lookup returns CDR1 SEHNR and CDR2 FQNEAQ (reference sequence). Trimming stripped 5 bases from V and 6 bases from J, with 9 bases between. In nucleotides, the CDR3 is TGTGCCAGCAGCCCTCTGGGTGATACGCAGTATTTT. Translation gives CASSPLGDTQYF. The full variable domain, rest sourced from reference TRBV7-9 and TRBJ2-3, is DTGVSQNPRHKITKRGQNVTFRCDPISEHNRLYWYRQTLGQGPEFLTYFQNEAQLEKSRLLSDRFSAERPKGSFSTLEIQRTEQGDSAMYLCASSPLGDTQYFGPGTRLTVL.

The CDR3 reads CASSPSRDEQFF. CDR3 DNA: TGTGCCAGCAGTCCCTCGCGTGATGAGCAGTTCTTC. J is TRBJ2-1 and V is TRBV6-6; D not resolved. V shed 5 bases and J shed 8 bases, with 10 bases lying between them. The V gene's germline CDR1 is MNHNY and CDR2 SVGAGI (reference sequence). The CDR3 is made up of 12 amino acids.

The CDR3 coding sequence is TGTGCCAGCAGCTTAACGGAAGGGAACGAGCAGTACTTC. Amino acid sequence: CASSLTEGNEQYF. This chain links TRBV11-1 with TRBJ2-7; D not certain. Germline V gene data show CDR1 as SGHAT and CDR2 as FQDESV (reference sequence). The CDR3 contains 13 residues. V was clipped by 2 bases and J by 5 bases, with 10 bases between them. Drawing the rest from reference TRBV11-1 and TRBJ2-7, the complete variable domain is EAEVAQSPRYKITEKSQAVAFWCDPISGHATLYWYRQILGQGPELLVQFQDESVVDDSQLPKDRFSAERLKGVDSTLKIQPAELGDSAMYLCASSLTEGNEQYFGPGTRLTVT.

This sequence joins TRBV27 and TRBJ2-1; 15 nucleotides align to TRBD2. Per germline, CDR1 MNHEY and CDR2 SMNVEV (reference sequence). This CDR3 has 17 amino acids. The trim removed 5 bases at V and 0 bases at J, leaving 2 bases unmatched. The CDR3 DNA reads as TGTGCCAGCAGTGGACTAGCGGGAGGGAGCTCCTACAATGAGCAGTTCTTC. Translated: CASSGLAGGSSYNEQFF.

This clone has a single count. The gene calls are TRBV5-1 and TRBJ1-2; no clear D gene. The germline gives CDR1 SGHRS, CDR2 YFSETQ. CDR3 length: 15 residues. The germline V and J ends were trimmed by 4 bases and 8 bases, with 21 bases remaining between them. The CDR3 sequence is CASSRGGSGLEGYTF. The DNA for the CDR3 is TGCGCCAGCAGCCGGGGTGGGTCGGGTCTGGAAGGCTACACCTTC.

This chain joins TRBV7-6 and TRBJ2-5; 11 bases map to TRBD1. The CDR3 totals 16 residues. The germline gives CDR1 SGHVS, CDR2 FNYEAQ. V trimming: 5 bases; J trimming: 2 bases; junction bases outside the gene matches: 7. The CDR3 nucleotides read TGTGCCAGCAGCCGGACAGGGGGCTCCCCGCAAGAGACCCAGTACTTC. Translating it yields CASSRTGGSPQETQYF.

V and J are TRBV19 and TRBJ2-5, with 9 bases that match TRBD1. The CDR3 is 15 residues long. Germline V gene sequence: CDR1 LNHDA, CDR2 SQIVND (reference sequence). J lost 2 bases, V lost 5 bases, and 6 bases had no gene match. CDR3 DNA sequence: TGTGCCAGTAGTCTCCTTGGGACAGGGCAAGAGACCCAGTACTTC. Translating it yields CASSLLGTGQETQYF.

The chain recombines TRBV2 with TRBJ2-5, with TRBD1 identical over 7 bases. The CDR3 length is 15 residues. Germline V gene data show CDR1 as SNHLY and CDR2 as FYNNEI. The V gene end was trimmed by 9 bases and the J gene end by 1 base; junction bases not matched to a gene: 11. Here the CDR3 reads CASTIRGKAQETQYF. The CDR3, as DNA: TGTGCCAGTACAATCAGGGGGAAGGCCCAAGAGACCCAGTACTTC.

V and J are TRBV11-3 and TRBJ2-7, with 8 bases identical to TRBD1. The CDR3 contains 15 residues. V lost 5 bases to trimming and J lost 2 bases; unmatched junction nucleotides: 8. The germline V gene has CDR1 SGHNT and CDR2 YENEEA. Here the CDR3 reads CASSEGTGGAYEQYF. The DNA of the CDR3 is TGTGCCAGCAGCGAAGGGACAGGAGGTGCCTACGAGCAGTACTTC.

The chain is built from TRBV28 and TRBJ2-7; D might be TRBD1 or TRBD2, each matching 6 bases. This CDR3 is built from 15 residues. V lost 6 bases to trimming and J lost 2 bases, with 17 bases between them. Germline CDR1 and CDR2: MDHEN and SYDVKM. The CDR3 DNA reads TGTGCCAGCAGCACAGACCGGGGGCCTACCTACGAGCAGTACTTC. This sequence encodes CASSTDRGPTYEQYF.

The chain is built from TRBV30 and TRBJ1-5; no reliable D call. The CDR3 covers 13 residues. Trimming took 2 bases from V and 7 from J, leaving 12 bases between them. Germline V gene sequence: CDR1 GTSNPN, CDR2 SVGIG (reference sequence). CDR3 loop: CAWSSGNRQPQHF. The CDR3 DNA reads TGTGCCTGGAGTAGCGGGAATAGGCAGCCCCAGCATTTT.

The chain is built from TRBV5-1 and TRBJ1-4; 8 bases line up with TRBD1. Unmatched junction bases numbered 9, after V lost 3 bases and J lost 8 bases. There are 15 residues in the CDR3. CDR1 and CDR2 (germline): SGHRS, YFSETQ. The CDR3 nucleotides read TGCGCCAGCAGCTCTGGACAGGGTGTAGGAGAAAAACTGTTTTTT. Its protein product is CASSSGQGVGEKLFF.

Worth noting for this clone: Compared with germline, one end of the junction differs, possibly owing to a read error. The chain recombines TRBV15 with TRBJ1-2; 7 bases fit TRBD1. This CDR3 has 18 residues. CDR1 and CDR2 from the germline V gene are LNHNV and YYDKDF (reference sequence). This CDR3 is CATSGEVGQALSNYGYTF. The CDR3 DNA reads TGTGCCACCAGCGGAGAGGTCGGACAGGCCCTGTCTAACTATGGCTACACCTTC.

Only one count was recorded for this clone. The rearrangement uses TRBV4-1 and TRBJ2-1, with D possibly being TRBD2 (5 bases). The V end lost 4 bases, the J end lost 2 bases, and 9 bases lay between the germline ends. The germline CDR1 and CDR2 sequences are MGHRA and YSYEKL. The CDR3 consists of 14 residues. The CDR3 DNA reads TGCGCCAGCAGCCTAACGGGGACCTACAATGAGCAGTTCTTC. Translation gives CASSLTGTYNEQFF.

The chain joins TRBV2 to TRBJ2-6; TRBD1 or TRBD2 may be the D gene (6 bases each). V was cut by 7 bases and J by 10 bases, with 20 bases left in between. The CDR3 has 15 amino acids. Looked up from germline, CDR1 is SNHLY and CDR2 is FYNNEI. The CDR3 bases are TGTGCCAGCATTCCCCCTGGAGGGGGAGAAAACGTCCTGACTTTC. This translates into CASIPPGGGENVLTF.